This TCR beta chain comes out of a study of vaccination effects on CD4 cells after COVID-19. The CDR3 totals 13 residues. Per germline, CDR1 KGHSH and CDR2 LQKENI. V lost 3 bases and J lost 5; bases outside the gene matches: 0. As concerns this clone: What it recognizes is unknown.

ViraFEST expansion of antigen-specific CD4+ T cells with viral peptide pools preceded sequencing. Cells that had been cultured for nine to eleven days were the source of isolated CD4+ T cells. The method was immunoSEQ multiplex PCR; TCRdb's version includes in-frame clones alone and lacks a portion of them. The profile shows approximately 54,000 clones, over 75% of them singletons. The material was CD4+ T cells from PBMCs cultured with HCoV-229E spike peptides, obtained before COVID-19 vaccination. The chain employs TRBV18 and TRBJ1-1, with 10 nucleotides matching TRBD1. The receptor was isolated from a human donor who received a COVID-19 vaccine. CDR3 protein: CASSPDRGTEAFF. The CDR3 region has the DNA TGTGCCAGCTCACCGGACAGGGGGACTGAAGCTTTCTTT. The full variable domain, with the rest looked up from reference TRBV18 and TRBJ1-1, is NAGVMQNPRHLVRRRGQEARLRCSPMKGHSHVYWYRQLPEEGLKFMVYLQKENIIDESGMPKERFSAEFPKEGPSILRIQQVVRGDSAAYFCASSPDRGTEAFFGQGTRLTVV.